This T cell receptor beta chain is drawn from a study of blood T cell repertoires in COVID-19. Study at large: Acute and convalescent COVID-19 specimens originated in the United States, Italy and Spain.

Trimming removed 4 bases from V and 2 bases from J, with 7 bases in between. The CDR3 sequence is 13 residues long. Here immunoSEQ multiplex PCR was the method, and the copy in TCRdb shows in-frame clones only, minus some. The data hold over 350,000 clones, with approximately 91% observed a single time. This receptor was taken from a woman aged 40 to 50 who had been exposed to COVID-19. The genes are TRBV12-3 or TRBV12-4 and TRBJ2-3; D gene ambiguous. The sequenced sample consisted of PBMCs or T cells enriched from blood (not recorded which). The DNA for the CDR3 is TGTGCCAGCAGTTACGAGTACACAGATACGCAGTATTTT. It yields the protein CASSYEYTDTQYF.